The 18 T cell receptor beta chains listed next were all sequenced from one sample in a study of CD8 T cells in Susac syndrome. cDNA came from about 0.51 to 1 ug RNA primed by random hexamers. Each CDR3 protein gets one entry after TCRdb re-called the immunoSEQ multiplex PCR reads with MiXCR. The sample contains under 350,000 distinct CDR3 sequences, around 92% of which appear only once. The sequencing sample was made of CD4+ T cells from PBMCs. All receptors come from a human donor with multiple sclerosis.

The chain carries TRBV11-3 and TRBJ1-1; 7 bases are a match to TRBD1. V dropped 5 bases and J dropped 4; count of bases not matched to a gene: 10. The CDR3 is 15 amino acids. Germline V gene sequence: CDR1 SGHNT, CDR2 YENEEA. CDR3: CASSPLQGHTTEAFF. Here the CDR3 DNA reads TGTGCCAGCAGCCCCTTACAGGGGCACACCACTGAAGCTTTCTTT.

V is TRBV5-1 and J is TRBJ1-2, with D perhaps matching TRBD1 (5 bases). The V end lost 4 bases, the J end lost 6 bases, and 19 bases lay between the germline ends. The CDR3 sequence is 15 residues long. Germline CDR1 reads SGHRS; CDR2 reads YFSETQ. The CDR3 loop is CASSQYPGRINGYTF. The CDR3 region has the DNA TGCGCCAGCAGCCAATATCCGGGACGGATAAATGGCTACACCTTC.

This chain connects TRBV29-1 to TRBJ2-1, with TRBD1 matching over 9 bases. In germline, CDR1 is SQVTM, CDR2 ANQGSEA. This CDR3 has 14 amino acids. V gave up 4 bases and J gave up 9 bases; unmatched junction bases: 10. The CDR3 loop reads CSVVTGGRLGEQFF. CDR3 nucleotide sequence: TGCAGCGTTGTGACAGGGGGGAGGTTAGGTGAGCAGTTCTTC.

V is TRBV7-9 and J is TRBJ1-1; the match to TRBD1 covers 7 bases. V lost 5 bases and J lost 4; bases outside the gene matches: 7. Germline loops: CDR1 SEHNR, CDR2 FQNEAQ (reference sequence). The CDR3 totals 14 residues. Here the CDR3 DNA reads TGTGCCAGCAGCCCCCAGGGGGTAGGCACTGAAGCTTTCTTT. It codes for CASSPQGVGTEAFF.

The chain combines TRBV2 with TRBJ2-3, with D perhaps assigned TRBD1 or TRBD2 (5 bases each). This CDR3 is 15 amino acids long. CDR1 SNHLY and CDR2 FYNNEI come from the germline V gene. Deletions cut 11 bases from V and 0 bases from J, with 18 bases between. The CDR3 reads CAGTRGTASTDTQYF. Here the CDR3 DNA reads TGTGCCGGCACACGAGGGACGGCTAGCACAGATACGCAGTATTTT.

The rearrangement links TRBV29-1 to TRBJ2-5; D not certain. This CDR3 spans 11 amino acids. V was pared by 4 bases and J by 3 bases, with 6 bases between. CDR1 is SQVTM, CDR2 ANQGSEA, per germline. The CDR3 spells CSVVVEETQYF. The CDR3 DNA reads TGCAGCGTTGTTGTCGAAGAGACCCAGTACTTC. Full variable domain (rest looked up from reference TRBV29-1 and TRBJ2-5): SAVISQKPSRDICQRGTSLTIQCQVDSQVTMMFWYRQQPGQSLTLIATANQGSEATYESGFVIDKFPISRPNLTFSTLTVSNMSPEDSSIYLCSVVVEETQYFGPGTRLLVL.

The CDR3 DNA reads TGTGCCAGCAGTCCTTACGGGGGCCGAAATAATTCACCCCTCCACTTT. Translation: CASSPYGGRNNSPLHF. The chain links TRBV6-1 to TRBJ1-6, with TRBD1 as a possible D gene (6 bases). This CDR3 is built from 16 residues. Looked up from germline, CDR1 is MNHNS and CDR2 is SASEGT. With 5 bases removed from V and 5 bases from J, the gap between germline ends came to 16 bases.

This chain connects TRBV5-4 to TRBJ2-1; 8 nucleotides line up with TRBD2. Unmatched junction bases numbered 9, after V lost 4 bases and J lost 6 bases. The CDR3 has 15 amino acids. The V gene's germline CDR1 is SGHNT and CDR2 YYREEE (reference sequence). The CDR3 DNA is TGTGCCAGCAGCGCCCAGCGGGGGCGATCCAATGAGCAGTTCTTC. As protein: CASSAQRGRSNEQFF.

This CDR3 reads CASSLGDLGNQPQHF. The CDR3 region has the DNA TGTGCCAGCAGCTTAGGGGATCTCGGCAATCAGCCCCAGCATTTT. This chain connects TRBV7-9 to TRBJ1-5; D ambiguous. From germline, CDR1 is SEHNR and CDR2 FQNEAQ (reference sequence). The CDR3 is made up of 15 amino acids. Trimming took 1 base from V and 2 from J, leaving 9 bases between them.

V gene TRBV7-9 combines with J gene TRBJ1-1; D is possibly TRBD1 (6 bases). CDR1 and CDR2 from the germline V gene are SEHNR and FQNEAQ (reference sequence). The CDR3 totals 15 residues. With 4 bases removed from V and 4 bases from J, the gap between germline ends came to 16 bases. The CDR3 spells CASSSGVWGATEAFF. The CDR3 DNA follows: TGTGCCAGCAGCTCCGGGGTGTGGGGGGCCACTGAAGCTTTCTTT.

Comment on this clonotype: Germline and junction disagree at one end, which may indicate a read error. The genes are TRBV12-5 and TRBJ2-2; either TRBD1 or TRBD2 may fit D (5 bases each). The CDR3 consists of 17 residues. Germline CDR1 LGHNT, CDR2 FRNRAP. The CDR3 region has the DNA TGTGCTAGTGGTTTGCGGTCGAGAGAGGGGAACCCCGGGGAGCTGTTTTTT. Translation: CASGLRSREGNPGELFF. The variable domain in full, with the rest retrieved from reference TRBV12-5 and TRBJ2-2, is DARVTQTPRHKVTEMGQEVTMRCQPILGHNTVFWYRQTMMQGLELLAYFRNRAPLDDSGMPKDRFSAEMPDATLATLKIQPSEPRDSAVYFCASGLRSREGNPGELFFGEGSRLTVL.

The rearrangement joins TRBV2 to TRBJ2-4, with TRBD2 matching 11 bases. Germline lookup yields CDR1 SNHLY and CDR2 FYNNEI. This CDR3 region has 13 residues. V lost 4 bases and J lost 13; bases outside the gene matches: 6. The CDR3 is CASSVPGLAAQYF. The CDR3 bases are TGTGCCAGCAGTGTCCCGGGACTAGCGGCGCAGTACTTC. The full variable domain, completed using reference TRBV2 and TRBJ2-4, is EPEVTQTPSHQVTQMGQEVILRCVPISNHLYFYWYRQILGQKVEFLVSFYNNEISEKSEIFDDQFSVERPDGSNFTLKIRSTKLEDSAMYFCASSVPGLAAQYFGAGTRLSVL.

V is TRBV7-2 and J is TRBJ2-1; tentatively, D is TRBD1 or TRBD2 (6 bases each). Germline-derived CDR1 and CDR2 are SGHTA and FQGNSA. Trimming cost V 10 bases and J 4 bases, with 20 bases left between them. The CDR3 spans 15 residues. CDR3 nucleotide sequence: TGTGCCATATCTTTAGGGGGAGGCTTTTACAATGAGCAGTTCTTC. Its protein is CAISLGGGFYNEQFF.

V usage is TRBV9 and J usage is TRBJ2-7, with 8 bases matching TRBD1. CDR3 length: 13 amino acids. V lost 2 bases to trimming and J lost 4 bases; unmatched junction nucleotides: 2. The germline gives CDR1 SGDLS, CDR2 YYNGEE. CDR3 protein: CASSVTGEYEQYF. CDR3 nucleotides: TGTGCCAGCAGCGTGACAGGGGAGTACGAGCAGTACTTC. Full variable domain (outside the CDR3, taken from reference TRBV9 and TRBJ2-7): DSGVTQTPKHLITATGQRVTLRCSPRSGDLSVYWYQQSLDQGLQFLIQYYNGEERAKGNILERFSAQQFPDLHSELNLSSLELGDSALYFCASSVTGEYEQYFGPGTRLTVT.

J is TRBJ2-7 and V is TRBV4-2; D perhaps matches TRBD2 (7 bases). The CDR3 is made up of 15 amino acids. Germline V gives CDR1 LGHNA, CDR2 YNFKEQ. Trimming took off 4 bases at V and 0 bases at J, with 13 bases between the two ends. CDR3: CASSPAAGASYEQYF. The CDR3 nucleotides are TGTGCCAGCAGCCCAGCGGCGGGGGCCTCCTACGAGCAGTACTTC.

The chain joins TRBV6-5 to TRBJ2-5; tentatively, D is TRBD1 (5 bases). CDR3 length: 10 residues. V was pared by 10 bases and J by 6 bases, with 9 bases between. CDR1 is MNHEY, CDR2 SVGAGI, per germline. The DNA for the CDR3 is TGTGCCAAATACAGGAAGACCCAGTACTTC. Translating it yields CAKYRKTQYF.

The J gene is TRBJ2-7, the V gene TRBV6-1, with TRBD1 matching 10 bases. There are 13 residues in the CDR3. Trimming cost V 8 bases and J 3 bases; bases outside gene matches: 4. The V gene's germline CDR1 is MNHNS and CDR2 SASEGT. The CDR3 reads CASRRDRGYEQYF. CDR3 DNA: TGTGCCAGCCGCCGGGACAGGGGCTACGAGCAGTACTTC.

The rearrangement joins TRBV3-1 to TRBJ2-1; 8 bases match TRBD2. CDR3 length: 17 amino acids. Per the germline V gene, CDR1 is LGHDT and CDR2 is YNNKEL (reference sequence). J was trimmed by 0 bases and V by 2 bases; bases with no gene match: 6. CDR3 residues: CASSQQAGVYSYNEQFF. The CDR3 nucleotides are TGTGCCAGCAGCCAACAAGCGGGAGTTTACTCCTACAATGAGCAGTTCTTC.